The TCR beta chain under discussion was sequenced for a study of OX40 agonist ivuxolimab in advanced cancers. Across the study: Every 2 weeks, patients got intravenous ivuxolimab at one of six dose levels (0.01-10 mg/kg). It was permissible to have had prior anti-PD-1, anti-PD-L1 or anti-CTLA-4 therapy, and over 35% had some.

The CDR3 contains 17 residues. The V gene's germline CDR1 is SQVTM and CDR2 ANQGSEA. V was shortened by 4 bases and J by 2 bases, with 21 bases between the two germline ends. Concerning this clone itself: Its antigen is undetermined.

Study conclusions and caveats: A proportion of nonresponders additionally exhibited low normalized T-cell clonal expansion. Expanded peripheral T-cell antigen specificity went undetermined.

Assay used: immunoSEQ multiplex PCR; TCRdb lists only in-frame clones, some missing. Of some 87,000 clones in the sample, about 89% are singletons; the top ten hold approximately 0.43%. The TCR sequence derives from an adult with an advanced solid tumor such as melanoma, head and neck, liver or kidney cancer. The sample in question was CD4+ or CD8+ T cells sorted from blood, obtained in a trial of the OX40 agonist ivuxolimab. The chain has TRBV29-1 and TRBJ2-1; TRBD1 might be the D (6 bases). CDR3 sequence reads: CSVVGGGQINTYNEQFF. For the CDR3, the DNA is TGCAGCGTTGTTGGCGGAGGACAGATCAATACCTACAATGAGCAGTTCTTC.